The source of this T cell receptor beta chain is a study of PD-L1 blockade in urothelial cancer. Across the study: Blood was subjected to analysis at 3 weeks (second dose) and 6 weeks following treatment start.

The repertoire was sequenced with immunoSEQ multiplex PCR; TCRdb's copy has only in-frame clones and lacks some. Of about 38,000 clones in the sample, 75% to 90% were seen once. Time point of the sample: peripheral blood 6 weeks after treatment start. The V and J ends lost 3 bases and 5 bases, in that order; junction bases with no gene match: 8. The CDR3 has 15 amino acids. Germline V gene data show CDR1 as SGHRS and CDR2 as YFSETQ. This material consisted of PBMCs, taken around atezolizumab (anti-PD-L1) treatment. V usage is TRBV5-1 and J usage is TRBJ2-7; 10 positions match TRBD2. The sequence came from a man aged 60-69 years with urothelial cancer. This CDR3 is CASSSAGGPLDEQYF. The CDR3 DNA is TGCGCCAGCAGCTCAGCGGGAGGGCCTCTAGACGAGCAGTACTTC.